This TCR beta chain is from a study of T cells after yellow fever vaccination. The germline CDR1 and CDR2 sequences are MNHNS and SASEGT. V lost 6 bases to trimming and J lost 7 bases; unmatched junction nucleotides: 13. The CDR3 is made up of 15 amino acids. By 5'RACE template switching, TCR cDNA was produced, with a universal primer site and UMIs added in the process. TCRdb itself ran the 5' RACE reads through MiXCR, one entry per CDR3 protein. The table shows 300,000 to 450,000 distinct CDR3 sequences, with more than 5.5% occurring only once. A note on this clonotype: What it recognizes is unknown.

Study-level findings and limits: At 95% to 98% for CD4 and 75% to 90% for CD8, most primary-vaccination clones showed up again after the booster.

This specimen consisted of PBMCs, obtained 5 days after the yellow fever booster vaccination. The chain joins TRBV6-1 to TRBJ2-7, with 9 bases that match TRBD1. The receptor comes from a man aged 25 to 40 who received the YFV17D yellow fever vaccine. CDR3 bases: TGTGCCAGCAGGGACAGGGGACGCAGAGTGTCGGAGCAGTACTTC. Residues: CASRDRGRRVSEQYF.